A single sample gave rise to the 5 T cell receptor beta chains below, sequenced in a study of control samples from healthy donors and cancer patients. Generated by immunoSEQ multiplex PCR, the TCRdb table keeps only in-frame clones and is missing some. The sample records about 190,000 clones, about 89% being singletons. The sample taken for sequencing was blood. The receptors derive from a man younger than 40 in good health.

Here the CDR3 reads CSVERLMNTEAFF. CDR3 nucleotide sequence: TGCAGCGTTGAACGCCTAATGAACACTGAAGCTTTCTTT. The V call is TRBV29-1, the J call TRBJ1-1; no reliable D call. The CDR3 loop spans 13 amino acids. Germline-derived CDR1 and CDR2 are SQVTM and ANQGSEA. Trimming cost V 2 bases and J 0 bases, with 7 bases left between them.

This clone was picked up a small number of times. This rearrangement joins TRBV5-1 to TRBJ1-6; D not certain. Trimming shortened V by 0 bases and J by 8 bases, and 12 bases separated the two germline ends. Germline CDR1 reads SGHRS; CDR2 reads YFSETQ. The CDR3 has 15 residues. The CDR3 region is CASSLVVAGDSPLHF. The CDR3 DNA sequence: TGCGCCAGCAGCTTGGTGGTCGCCGGAGATTCACCCCTCCACTTT.

The chain uses TRBV9 and TRBJ1-1, with D perhaps TRBD1 (5 bases). Trimming removed 0 bases from V and 7 bases from J, with 13 bases in between. Germline V gene sequence: CDR1 SGDLS, CDR2 YYNGEE. This CDR3 spans 14 amino acids. CDR3 protein: CASSVALGAFEAFF. CDR3 sequence (DNA): TGTGCCAGCAGCGTAGCCCTAGGGGCTTTTGAAGCTTTCTTT.

The V gene is TRBV5-6, the J gene TRBJ1-6, with TRBD1 identical over 9 bases. Germline V gene lookup returns CDR1 SGHDT and CDR2 YYEEEE. The CDR3 sequence is 14 residues long. Trimming at V came to 4 bases and at J to 7 bases, leaving 3 bases not matched to a gene. CDR3 DNA: TGTGCCAGCAGCGGGACAGGGTACAATTCACCCCTCCACTTT. Encoded protein: CASSGTGYNSPLHF.

The chain carries TRBV3-1 (or the pseudogene TRBV3-2) and TRBJ2-7, with a tentative D call TRBD2 (5 bases). The CDR3 runs to 13 residues. V gave up 4 bases and J gave up 4 bases, with 11 bases separating them. From germline, CDR1 is LGHDT and CDR2 YNNKEL (reference sequence). The CDR3 coding sequence is TGTGCCAGCAGCCTCGAGGGTCCGTACGAGCAGTACTTC. Its protein product is CASSLEGPYEQYF.